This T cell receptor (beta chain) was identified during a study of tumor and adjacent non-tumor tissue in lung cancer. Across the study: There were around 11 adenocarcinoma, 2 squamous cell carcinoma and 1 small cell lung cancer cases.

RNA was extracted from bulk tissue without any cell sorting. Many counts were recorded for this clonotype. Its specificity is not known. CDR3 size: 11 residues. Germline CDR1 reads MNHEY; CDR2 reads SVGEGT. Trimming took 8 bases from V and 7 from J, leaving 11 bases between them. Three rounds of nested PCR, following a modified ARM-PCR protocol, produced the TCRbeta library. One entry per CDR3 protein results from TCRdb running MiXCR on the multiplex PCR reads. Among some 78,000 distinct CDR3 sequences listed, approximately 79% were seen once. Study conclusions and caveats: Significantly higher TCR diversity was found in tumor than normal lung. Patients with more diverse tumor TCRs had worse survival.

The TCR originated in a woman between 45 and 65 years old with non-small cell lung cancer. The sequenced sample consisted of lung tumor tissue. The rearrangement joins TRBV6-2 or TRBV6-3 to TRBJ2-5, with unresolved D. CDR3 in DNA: TGTGCCAGCGGGGATGGAGCGACCCAGTACTTC. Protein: CASGDGATQYF.